This entry is about one T cell receptor beta chain. Trimming removed 5 bases from V and 7 bases from J; junction bases left unmatched: 7. The CDR3 has 14 amino acids. Germline V CDR1 and CDR2: SGHVS, FQNEAQ. The entry originates in a study of blood T cell repertoires in COVID-19. Profiled with immunoSEQ multiplex PCR; TCRdb holds only in-frame clones, not every one. The data show 200,000 to 300,000 clones, with about nine tenths seen just once and 2% to 3% held by the top ten. The sequence was collected from a woman aged 40 to 49 with acute COVID-19. This chain links TRBV7-8 with TRBJ2-2, with 7 bases that match TRBD1. What was sequenced was PBMCs or T cells enriched from blood (not recorded which). The CDR3 coding sequence is TGTGCCAGCAGCAGAGGGGGCCAAGGCGGGGAGCTGTTTTTT. This encodes CASSRGGQGGELFF.